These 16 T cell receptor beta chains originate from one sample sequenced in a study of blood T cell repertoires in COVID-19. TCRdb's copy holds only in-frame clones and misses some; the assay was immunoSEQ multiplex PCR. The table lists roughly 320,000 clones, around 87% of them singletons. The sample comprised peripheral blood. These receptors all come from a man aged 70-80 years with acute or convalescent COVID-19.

Here the CDR3 DNA reads TGTGCCAGCAGTGGCGGGGCGGTGTACAATGAGCAGTTCTTC. It specifies CASSGGAVYNEQFF. The genes are TRBV6-6 and TRBJ2-1; D perhaps matches TRBD2 (6 bases). The CDR3 sequence is 14 residues long. The V gene's germline CDR1 is MNHNY and CDR2 SVGAGI (reference sequence). Trimming removed 5 bases from V and 4 bases from J, with 12 bases in between.

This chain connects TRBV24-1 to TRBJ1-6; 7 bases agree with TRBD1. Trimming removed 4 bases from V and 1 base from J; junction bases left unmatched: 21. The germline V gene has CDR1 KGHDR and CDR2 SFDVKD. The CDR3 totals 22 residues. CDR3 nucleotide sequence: TGTGCCACCAGTGAAAATCAAACAGGGGATCATAGAAGCAGGTCCTATAATTCACCCCTCCACTTT. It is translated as CATSENQTGDHRSRSYNSPLHF.

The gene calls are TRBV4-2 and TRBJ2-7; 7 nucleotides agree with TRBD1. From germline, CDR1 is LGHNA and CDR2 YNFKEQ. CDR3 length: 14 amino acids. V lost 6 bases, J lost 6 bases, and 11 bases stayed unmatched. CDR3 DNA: TGTGCCAGCAGTGACAACAGGGGCGGTTTCGAGCAGTACTTC. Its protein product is CASSDNRGGFEQYF.

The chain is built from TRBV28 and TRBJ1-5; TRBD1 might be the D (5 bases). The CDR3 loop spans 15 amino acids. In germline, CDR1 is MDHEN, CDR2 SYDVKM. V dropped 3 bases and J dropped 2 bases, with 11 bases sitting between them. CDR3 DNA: TGTGCCAGCAGTTTGGGAGGGGCCGGCAATCAGCCCCAGCATTTT. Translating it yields CASSLGGAGNQPQHF.

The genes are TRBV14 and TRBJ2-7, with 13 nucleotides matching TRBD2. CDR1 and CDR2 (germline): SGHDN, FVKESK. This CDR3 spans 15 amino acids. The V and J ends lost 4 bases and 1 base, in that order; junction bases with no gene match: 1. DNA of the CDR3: TGTGCCAGCAGCCGGACTAGCGGGGGATCCTACGAGCAGTACTTC. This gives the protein CASSRTSGGSYEQYF. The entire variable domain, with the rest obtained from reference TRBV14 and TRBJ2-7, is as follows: EAGVTQFPSHSVIEKGQTVTLRCDPISGHDNLYWYRRVMGKEIKFLLHFVKESKQDESGMPNNRFLAERTGGTYSTLKVQPAELEDSGVYFCASSRTSGGSYEQYFGPGTRLTVT.

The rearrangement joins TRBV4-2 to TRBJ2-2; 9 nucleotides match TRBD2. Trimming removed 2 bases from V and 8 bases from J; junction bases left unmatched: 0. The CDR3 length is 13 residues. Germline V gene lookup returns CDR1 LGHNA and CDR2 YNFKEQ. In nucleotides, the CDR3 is TGTGCCAGCAGCCAACTAGCGGGAGGGGAGCTGTTTTTT. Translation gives CASSQLAGGELFF.

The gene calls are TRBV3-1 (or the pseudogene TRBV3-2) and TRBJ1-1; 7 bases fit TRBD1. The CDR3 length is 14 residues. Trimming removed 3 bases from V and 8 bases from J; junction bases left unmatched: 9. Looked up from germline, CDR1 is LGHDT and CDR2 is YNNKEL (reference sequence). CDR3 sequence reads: CASSQASMDREAFF. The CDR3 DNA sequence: TGTGCCAGCAGCCAGGCATCAATGGACAGGGAAGCTTTCTTT.

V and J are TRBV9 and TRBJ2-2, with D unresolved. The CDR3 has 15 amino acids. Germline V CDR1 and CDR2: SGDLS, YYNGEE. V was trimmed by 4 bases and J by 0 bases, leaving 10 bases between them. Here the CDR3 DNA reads TGTGCCAGCAGCTTCCGACTCGCGAACACCGGGGAGCTGTTTTTT. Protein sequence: CASSFRLANTGELFF.

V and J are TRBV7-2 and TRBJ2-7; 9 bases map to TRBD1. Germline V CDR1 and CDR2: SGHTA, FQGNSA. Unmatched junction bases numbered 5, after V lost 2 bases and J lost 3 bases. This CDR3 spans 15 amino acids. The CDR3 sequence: CASSLRDRAGYEQYF. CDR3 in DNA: TGTGCCAGCAGCTTACGGGACAGGGCCGGCTACGAGCAGTACTTC.

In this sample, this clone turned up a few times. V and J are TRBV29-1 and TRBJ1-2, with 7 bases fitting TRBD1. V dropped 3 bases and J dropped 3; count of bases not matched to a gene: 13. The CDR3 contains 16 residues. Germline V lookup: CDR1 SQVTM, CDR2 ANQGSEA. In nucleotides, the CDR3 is TGCAGCGTTGATAAGCGGAGGGCCACAGGGGACTATGGCTACACCTTC. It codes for CSVDKRRATGDYGYTF.

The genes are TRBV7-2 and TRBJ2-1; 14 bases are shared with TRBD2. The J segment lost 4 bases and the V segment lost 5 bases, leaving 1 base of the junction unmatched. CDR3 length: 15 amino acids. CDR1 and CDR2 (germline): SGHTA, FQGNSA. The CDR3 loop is CASSRTSGGYNEQFF. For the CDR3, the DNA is TGTGCCAGCAGCCGGACTAGCGGGGGGTACAATGAGCAGTTCTTC.

The CDR3 reads CARSLGEASEQFF. The CDR3 nucleotides are TGTGCCAGAAGCCTTGGCGAGGCTTCTGAGCAGTTCTTC. The chain uses TRBV7-5 and TRBJ2-1; whether TRBD2, the table's D call, matches the DNA was not checked. TRBV7-5 is listed as a pseudogene. The CDR3 is made up of 13 amino acids.

The CDR3 nucleotides read TGCGCCAGCAGCCAACCCTGGGACAGGGGGTACGAGCAGTACTTC. It translates to CASSQPWDRGYEQYF. V is TRBV4-1 and J is TRBJ2-7; the match to TRBD1 covers 11 bases. The CDR3 is 15 residues long. The J segment lost 4 bases and the V segment lost 2 bases, leaving 4 bases of the junction unmatched. Germline loops: CDR1 MGHRA, CDR2 YSYEKL.

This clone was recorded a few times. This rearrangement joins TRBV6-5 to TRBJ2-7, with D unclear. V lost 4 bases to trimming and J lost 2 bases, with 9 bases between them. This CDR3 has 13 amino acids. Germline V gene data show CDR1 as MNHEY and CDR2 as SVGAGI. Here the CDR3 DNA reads TGTGCCAGCAGTTTGGGCTTTACCTACGAGCAGTACTTC. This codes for CASSLGFTYEQYF.

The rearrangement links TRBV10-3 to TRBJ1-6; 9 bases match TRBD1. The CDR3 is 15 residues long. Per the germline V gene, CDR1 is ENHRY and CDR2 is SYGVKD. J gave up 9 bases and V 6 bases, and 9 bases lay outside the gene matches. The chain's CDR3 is CAIREAQGAGSPLHF. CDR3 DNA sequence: TGTGCCATCAGGGAGGCACAGGGGGCAGGTTCACCCCTCCACTTT.

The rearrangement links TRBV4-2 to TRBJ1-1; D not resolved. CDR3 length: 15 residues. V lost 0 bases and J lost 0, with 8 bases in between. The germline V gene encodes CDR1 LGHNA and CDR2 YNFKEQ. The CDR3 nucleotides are TGTGCCAGCAGCCAAGATCAGGATTTGAACACTGAAGCTTTCTTT. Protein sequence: CASSQDQDLNTEAFF.